These T cell receptor beta chains were read from a single sample in a study of T cell repertoires in cytomegalovirus infection. Each CDR3 protein is one row after TCRdb ran MiXCR on the reads. The data show 680,000 or so distinct CDR3 sequences, 35% to 45% seen once. Input material: PBMCs. The receptor set was obtained from a human donor in good health (CMV status not recorded). Some clones in this sample may be carry-over from other donors' samples. The CDR3 runs from the conserved cysteine through the conserved F or W. A D gene is named only where the DNA matches it firmly. The listing skips clone size in some rows; elsewhere it reads once, few, many or a size class.

d_call	v_call	j_call	clone_size	cdr3_nt	cdr3_aa
-	TRBV28	TRBJ1-2	-	TGTGCCAGCAGTTTAGCGGCGCATCTCTATGGCTACACCTTC	CASSLAAHLYGYTF
-	TRBV2	TRBJ1-5	-	TGTGCCAGCAGCGGCTCGGGCAATCAGCCCCAGAATTTT	CASSGSGNQPQNF
TRBD1	TRBV24-1	TRBJ2-7	-	TGTGCCACCAGTGACCAAGGACAGGGTAGCGAGCAGTACTTC	CATSDQGQGSEQYF
-	TRBV7-4	TRBJ2-7	few	TGTGCCAGCAGCTTTCAGCGGCGTGCGACCTACGAGCAGTACTTC	CASSFQRRATYEQYF
TRBD1	TRBV2	TRBJ1-1	-	TGTGCCAGCATGGGGGGGTCAGGGGGCAGTAGGGGCACTGAAGCTTTCTTT	CASMGGSGGSRGTEAFF
-	TRBV7-9	TRBJ2-1	once	TGTGCCAGCAGCTTAGTAGGGCCCCTCAATGAGCAGTTATTC	CASSLVGPLNEQLF
TRBD1	TRBV25-1	TRBJ2-3	once	TGTGCCAGCAGTGATAGACAGGGGAGCACAGATACGCAGTATTTT	CASSDRQGSTDTQYF
-	TRBV6-2/TRBV6-3	TRBJ1-1	-	TGTGCCCGCAGCTCCGACGTATGGAACACTGAAGCTTTCTTT	CARSSDVWNTEAFF
TRBD2	TRBV6-2/TRBV6-3	TRBJ2-5	once	TGTGCCAGCAGTTCCCGACTAGCGGGGGTGAGGCAAGAGACCCAGTACTTC	CASSSRLAGVRQETQYF
-	TRBV7-2	TRBJ2-3	many	TGTGCCAGCAGCTTCGGCGGGGGCACAGATACGCAGTATTTT	CASSFGGGTDTQYF
-	TRBV5-5	TRBJ1-6	-	TGTGCCAGCAGCCATATGGACAGTCGTAATTCACCCCTCCACTTT	CASSHMDSRNSPLHF
-	TRBV5-6	TRBJ2-1	-	TGTGCCAGCAGCTGGGATCCGATGGACAGCGGCAATGAGCAGTTCTTC	CASSWDPMDSGNEQFF
TRBD2	TRBV7-2	TRBJ2-7	many	TGTGCCAGCAGCCTAGCGGGAGGGACCTACGAGCAGTACTTC	CASSLAGGTYEQYF
-	TRBV12-3/TRBV12-4	TRBJ1-3	-	TGTGCCAGCAGTTTAGAAACCGGCTCTGGAAACACCATATATTTT	CASSLETGSGNTIYF
-	TRBV27	TRBJ2-7	-	TGTGCCAGCACCAGTAACTCCTACGAGCAGTACTTC	CASTSNSYEQYF
-	TRBV25-1	TRBJ1-3	once	TGTGCCAGCAGTGTCGGCGGCAGGCCCAAATATTTT	CASSVGGRPKYF
TRBD2	TRBV7-2	TRBJ2-2	many	TGTGCCAGCAGCCAATGGTTATTGGCTAGCGGGTTCCCCGGGGAGCTGTTTTTT	CASSQWLLASGFPGELFF
TRBD1	TRBV6-6	TRBJ2-2	-	TGTGCCAGCAGTTCCCGAGGACAGGCCACCGGCGAGCTGTTTTTT	CASSSRGQATGELFF
-	TRBV19	TRBJ1-1	few	TGTGCCAGTATCTTAGGGCGAAACACTGAAGCTTTCTTT	CASILGRNTEAFF
-	TRBV7-9	TRBJ2-7	few	TGTGCCAGCAGCTTAGCAGGGGATAGGGAGTACTTC	CASSLAGDREYF
-	TRBV29-1	TRBJ1-1	-	TGCAGCGTTTCGAGGTCTCGGGGAGGGAACACTGAAGCTTTCTTT	CSVSRSRGGNTEAFF
TRBD1	TRBV28	TRBJ1-2	-	TGTGCCAGCAGTTTCCCGGGACAGGAATTTAACTATGGCTACACCTTC	CASSFPGQEFNYGYTF
TRBD1	TRBV6-1	TRBJ2-2	-	TGTGCCAGCAGTGAATTCTGGCAGGGGGTTACCGGGGAGCTGTTTTTT	CASSEFWQGVTGELFF
TRBD1	TRBV7-6	TRBJ1-1	few	TGTGCCAGCAGCTCGGACAGGGGCCCAGCTTTCTTT	CASSSDRGPAFF
-	TRBV30	TRBJ1-4	-	TGTGCCTGGAGGGGAAGATATAATGAAAAACTGTTTTTT	CAWRGRYNEKLFF
-	TRBV24-1	TRBJ2-3	-	TGTGCCACCAGTGATGTCCGGACGGGCGATACGCAGTATTTT	CATSDVRTGDTQYF
TRBD1	TRBV7-9	TRBJ1-1	-	TGTGCCAGCAGCGCACAACAGGGGGCGAACACTGAAGCTTTCTTT	CASSAQQGANTEAFF
-	TRBV19	TRBJ1-1	-	TGTGCCAGTAGTATAATCGGCAGGGTGCGAAGAAGCACTGAAGCTTTCTTT	CASSIIGRVRRSTEAFF
TRBD1	TRBV5-6	TRBJ2-1	few	TGTGCCAGCAGCTCCAGGACAGGGGAGCAGTTCTTC	CASSSRTGEQFF
-	TRBV6-2/TRBV6-3	TRBJ1-1	many	TGTGCCAGCAGTTACTCGAAGGCGGGGACTGAAGCTTTCTTT	CASSYSKAGTEAFF
TRBD1	TRBV7-3	TRBJ2-2	few	TGTGCCAGCAGCTTGACAGGGACAGGCGGGGAGCTGTTTTTT	CASSLTGTGGELFF
TRBD2	TRBV6-5	TRBJ2-1	-	TGTGCCAGCAGTTACGGTGGCGGGGGATACAATGAGCAGTTCTTC	CASSYGGGGYNEQFF
-	TRBV19	TRBJ1-3	few	TGTGCCAGTAGTACCCAGCAATTGACATTTTACTCTGGAAACACCATATATTTT	CASSTQQLTFYSGNTIYF
TRBD2	TRBV11-2	TRBJ2-1	few	TGTGCCAGCAGCACGGGAGGGGGTAAGGGGTACAATGAGCAGTTCTTC	CASSTGGGKGYNEQFF
-	TRBV4-1	TRBJ1-5	-	TGCGCCAGCAGCCCTCTCCTTGGGGTCGATCAGCCCCAGCATTTT	CASSPLLGVDQPQHF
TRBD2	TRBV7-2	TRBJ2-5	many	TGTGCCAGCAGCTTAGAGGCGCCTAGCGGGAGTCGGGGGACCCAGTACTTC	CASSLEAPSGSRGTQYF
TRBD1	TRBV20-1	TRBJ2-4	-	TGCAGTGCTAGAGATCTTTGGACAGGAATGGACATTCAGTACTTC	CSARDLWTGMDIQYF
-	TRBV29-1	TRBJ2-7	few	TGCAGCGTTGAAGCAGGGGATACCTACGAGCAGTACTTC	CSVEAGDTYEQYF
TRBD1	TRBV12-3/TRBV12-4	TRBJ1-5	-	TGTGCCAGCAGTCCGACAGGGACCGACAATCAGCCCCAGCATTTT	CASSPTGTDNQPQHF
-	TRBV4-1	TRBJ1-6	-	TGCGCCAGCAGCCAAGATCAGGCCCAAGGGCAGGGCTTTGGTAATTCACCCCTCCACTTT	CASSQDQAQGQGFGNSPLHF
-	TRBV10-3	TRBJ1-5	few	TGTGCCATCAGTGAGATGGGCGGGCCCCAGCCCCAGCATTTT	CAISEMGGPQPQHF
TRBD1	TRBV28	TRBJ2-3	few	TGTGCCAGCAGTTTCGACAGGGTCACAGATACGCAGTATTTT	CASSFDRVTDTQYF
-	TRBV6-1	TRBJ1-2	-	TGTGCCAGCACTGAACCGGGGGGCCGCTATGGCTACACCTTC	CASTEPGGRYGYTF
-	TRBV28	TRBJ2-3	few	TGTGCCAGCAGTTTGACGGTCGCATCGAGCACAGATACGCAGTATTTT	CASSLTVASSTDTQYF
-	TRBV4-1	TRBJ1-4	-	TGCGCCAGCAGCCAAGCGCGCAGTCCAAATGAAAAACTGTTTTTT	CASSQARSPNEKLFF
TRBD1	TRBV25-1	TRBJ2-7	-	TGTGCCAGCAACCCCGGGACAGGGCCCTACGAGCAGTACTTC	CASNPGTGPYEQYF
TRBD2	TRBV12-3/TRBV12-4	TRBJ2-5	-	TGTGCCAGCAGCAACCCTAGACTAGCGGATCAAGAGACCCAGTACTTC	CASSNPRLADQETQYF